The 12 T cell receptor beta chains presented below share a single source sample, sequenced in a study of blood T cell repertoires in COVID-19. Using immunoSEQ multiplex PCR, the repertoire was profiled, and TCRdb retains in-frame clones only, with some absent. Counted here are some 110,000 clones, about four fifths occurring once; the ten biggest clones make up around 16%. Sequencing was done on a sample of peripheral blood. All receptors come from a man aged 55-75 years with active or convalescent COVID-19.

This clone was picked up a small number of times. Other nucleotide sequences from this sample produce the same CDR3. CDR3: CASSPLAGPSYEQYF. The CDR3 bases are TGTGCCAGTAGTCCCTTAGCGGGGCCCTCCTACGAGCAGTACTTC. The V gene is TRBV19, the J gene TRBJ2-7; 8 bases align to TRBD2. Trimming at V came to 5 bases and at J to 0 bases, leaving 6 bases not matched to a gene. From germline, CDR1 is LNHDA and CDR2 SQIVND (reference sequence). This CDR3 is built from 15 residues.

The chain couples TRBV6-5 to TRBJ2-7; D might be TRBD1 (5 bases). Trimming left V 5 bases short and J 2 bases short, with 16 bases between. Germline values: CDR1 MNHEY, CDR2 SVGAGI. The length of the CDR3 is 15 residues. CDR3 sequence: CASSPDTSGTYEQYF. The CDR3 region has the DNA TGTGCCAGCAGTCCGGACACCTCCGGCACCTACGAGCAGTACTTC.

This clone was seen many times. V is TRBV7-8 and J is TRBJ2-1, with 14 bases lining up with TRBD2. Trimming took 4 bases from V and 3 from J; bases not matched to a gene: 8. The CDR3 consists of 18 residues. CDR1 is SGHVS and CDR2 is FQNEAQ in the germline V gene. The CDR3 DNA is TGTGCCAGCAGCTCCCACGCCGGGACTAGCGGGAGCTACAATGAGCAGTTCTTC. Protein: CASSSHAGTSGSYNEQFF.

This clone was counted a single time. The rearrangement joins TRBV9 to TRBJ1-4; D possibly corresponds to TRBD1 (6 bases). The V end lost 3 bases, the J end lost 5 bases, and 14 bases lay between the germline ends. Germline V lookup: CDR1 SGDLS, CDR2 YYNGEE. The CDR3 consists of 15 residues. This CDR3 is CASSATQGSNEKLFF. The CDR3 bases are TGTGCCAGCAGCGCCACACAGGGATCGAATGAAAAACTGTTTTTT.

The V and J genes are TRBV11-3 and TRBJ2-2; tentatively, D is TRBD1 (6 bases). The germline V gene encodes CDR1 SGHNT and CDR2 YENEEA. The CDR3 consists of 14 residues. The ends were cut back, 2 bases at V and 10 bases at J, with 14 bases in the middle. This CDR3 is CASSLSEQGAELFF. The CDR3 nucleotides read TGTGCCAGCAGCTTAAGCGAACAGGGAGCGGAGCTGTTTTTT.

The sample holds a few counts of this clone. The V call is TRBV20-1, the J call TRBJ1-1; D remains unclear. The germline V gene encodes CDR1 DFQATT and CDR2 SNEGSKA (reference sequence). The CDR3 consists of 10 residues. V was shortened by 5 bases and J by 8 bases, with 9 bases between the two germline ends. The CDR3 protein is CSAAHREAFF. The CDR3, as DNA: TGCAGTGCTGCCCACAGAGAAGCTTTCTTT.

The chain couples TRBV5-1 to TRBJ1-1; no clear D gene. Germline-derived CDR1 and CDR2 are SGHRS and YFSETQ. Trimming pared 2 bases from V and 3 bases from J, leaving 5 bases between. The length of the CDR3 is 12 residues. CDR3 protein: CASSFSDTEAFF. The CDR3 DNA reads TGCGCCAGCAGCTTTTCCGACACTGAAGCTTTCTTT.

This CDR3 is CSASREWYEQYF. DNA of the CDR3: TGCAGTGCTAGTAGGGAGTGGTACGAGCAGTACTTC. The chain recombines TRBV20-1 with TRBJ2-7; tentative D call: TRBD2 (5 bases). The CDR3 covers 12 residues. Germline V gives CDR1 DFQATT, CDR2 SNEGSKA (reference sequence). Trimming took 3 bases from V and 4 from J, leaving 10 bases between them.

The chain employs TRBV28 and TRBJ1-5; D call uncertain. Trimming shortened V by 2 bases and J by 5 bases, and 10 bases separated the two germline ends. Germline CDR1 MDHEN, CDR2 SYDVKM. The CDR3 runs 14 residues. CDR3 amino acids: CASSLGQLHQPQHF. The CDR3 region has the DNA TGTGCCAGCAGTTTAGGGCAGCTTCATCAGCCCCAGCATTTT.

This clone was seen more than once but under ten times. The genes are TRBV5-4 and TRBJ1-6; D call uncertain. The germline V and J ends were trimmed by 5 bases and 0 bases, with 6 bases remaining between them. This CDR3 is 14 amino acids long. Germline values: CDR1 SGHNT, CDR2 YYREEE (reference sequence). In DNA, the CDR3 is TGTGCCAGCAGGCCTAGCTCCTATAATTCACCCCTCCACTTT. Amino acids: CASRPSSYNSPLHF.

The CDR3 loop is CASSFMGASANEKLFF. DNA for the CDR3: TGTGCCAGCAGTTTTATGGGGGCATCGGCTAATGAAAAACTGTTTTTT. V is TRBV28 and J is TRBJ1-4; weak D call: TRBD1 (6 bases). The germline V gene encodes CDR1 MDHEN and CDR2 SYDVKM. This CDR3 comprises 16 residues. V lost 3 bases and J 3 bases, leaving 14 bases between the germline ends. The full variable domain, rest sourced from reference TRBV28 and TRBJ1-4, is DVKVTQSSRYLVKRTGEKVFLECVQDMDHENMFWYRQDPGLGLRLIYFSYDVKMKEKGDIPEGYSVSREKKERFSLILESASTNQTSMYLCASSFMGASANEKLFFGSGTQLSVL.

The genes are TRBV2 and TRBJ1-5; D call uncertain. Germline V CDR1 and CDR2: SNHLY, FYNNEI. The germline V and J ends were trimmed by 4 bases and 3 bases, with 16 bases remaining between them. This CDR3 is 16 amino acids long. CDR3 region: CASSVGNSLFNQPQHF. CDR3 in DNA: TGTGCCAGCAGTGTCGGAAACAGTCTTTTCAATCAGCCCCAGCATTTT. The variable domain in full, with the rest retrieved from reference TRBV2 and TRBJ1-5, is EPEVTQTPSHQVTQMGQEVILRCVPISNHLYFYWYRQILGQKVEFLVSFYNNEISEKSEIFDDQFSVERPDGSNFTLKIRSTKLEDSAMYFCASSVGNSLFNQPQHFGDGTRLSIL.